The 18 T cell receptor beta chains below all came from one sample that was sequenced in a study of blood T cell repertoires in COVID-19. Sequenced by immunoSEQ multiplex PCR; TCRdb stores in-frame clones only, minus some. The sample has around 130,000 clones; under 85% are singletons. Sequencing was done on a sample of PBMCs or T cells enriched from blood (not recorded which). The receptors shown here come from a man aged 30-40 years who had recovered from COVID-19.

V and J are TRBV27 and TRBJ1-4; 7 bases match TRBD1. CDR1 is MNHEY, CDR2 SMNVEV, per germline (reference sequence). Germline trimming cut 11 bases from V and 5 bases from J; bases unmatched to any gene: 8. The CDR3 length is 13 residues. The DNA of the CDR3 is TGTGCCGTGAGGGGGGACAGCAATGAAAAACTGTTTTTT. Translation: CAVRGDSNEKLFF.

This chain links TRBV2 with TRBJ2-5; a possible D gene is TRBD2 (6 bases). Germline CDR1 and CDR2: SNHLY and FYNNEI. CDR3 length equals 13 residues. The V end was cut by 10 bases, the J end by 2 bases, with 14 bases between. DNA for the CDR3: TGTGCCATCTCCCGGGACTCTCAAGAGACCCAGTACTTC. Its protein is CAISRDSQETQYF.

This chain connects TRBV2 to TRBJ2-1; 8 bases are shared with TRBD2. Germline V gene sequence: CDR1 SNHLY, CDR2 FYNNEI. Trimming took 0 bases from V and 8 from J; bases not matched to a gene: 15. The CDR3 totals 18 residues. The DNA of the CDR3 is TGTGCCAGCAGTGAAGCGGACCCCTGGGCCGCGGGAGGTTATGAGCAGTTCTTC. It encodes CASSEADPWAAGGYEQFF.

The chain is built from TRBV11-2 and TRBJ2-5; 9 bases align to TRBD2. The ends lost 2 bases at V and 4 bases at J; junction bases unmatched: 11. Germline V gene lookup returns CDR1 SGHAT and CDR2 FQNNGV. This CDR3 is 17 amino acids long. For the CDR3, the DNA is TGTGCCAGCAGCTTATTAGACGGACTAGCGCGGGGAGAGACCCAGTACTTC. It codes for CASSLLDGLARGETQYF.

The V gene is TRBV11-2, the J gene TRBJ2-7; TRBD2 might be the D (5 bases). CDR3 length equals 16 residues. V was trimmed by 2 bases and J by 5 bases, leaving 19 bases between them. Germline V gene sequence: CDR1 SGHAT, CDR2 FQNNGV. This CDR3 is CASSLPTGPSPHEQYF. The CDR3, as DNA: TGTGCCAGCAGCTTACCCACCGGGCCTAGCCCCCACGAGCAGTACTTC.

This clone has a handful of counts. This chain's CDR3 is CASSYGRGFYGYTF. DNA of the CDR3: TGTGCCAGCAGTTACGGTCGGGGGTTCTATGGCTACACCTTC. The chain has TRBV6-5 and TRBJ1-2, with D possibly being TRBD1 (5 bases). CDR1 and CDR2 (germline): MNHEY, SVGAGI. Trimming removed 2 bases from V and 4 bases from J, with 11 bases in between. The CDR3 spans 14 residues.

V gene TRBV5-1 combines with J gene TRBJ1-2; maybe TRBD1 (5 bases). Germline CDR1 SGHRS, CDR2 YFSETQ. The CDR3 has 13 residues. V lost 7 bases to trimming and J lost 4 bases, with 14 bases between them. The CDR3 loop reads CASSPRGTYGYTF. CDR3 DNA sequence: TGCGCCAGCTCTCCTCGGGGGACCTATGGCTACACCTTC.

The chain combines TRBV27 with TRBJ2-2; D possibly corresponds to TRBD1 (7 bases). Germline-derived CDR1 and CDR2 are MNHEY and SMNVEV (reference sequence). This CDR3 has 14 residues. Trimming pared 8 bases from V and 1 base from J, leaving 11 bases between. Written as DNA, the CDR3 is TGTGCCAGCGGCAGGGGGGTGAACACCGGGGAGCTGTTTTTT. Protein sequence: CASGRGVNTGELFF.

The J gene is TRBJ1-6, the V gene TRBV14, with D possibly matching TRBD1 (6 bases). This CDR3 contains 15 residues. Trimming stripped 1 base from V and 7 bases from J, with 11 bases between. Germline V gene sequence: CDR1 SGHDN, CDR2 FVKESK. The CDR3 region has the DNA TGTGCCAGCAGCCAAGTGGCGACAGGCAATTCACCCCTCCACTTT. It encodes CASSQVATGNSPLHF.

This clone was detected once. The chain joins TRBV18 to TRBJ1-1, with D perhaps matching TRBD1 (6 bases). The germline V gene has CDR1 KGHSH and CDR2 LQKENI. Trimming took off 5 bases at V and 7 bases at J, with 8 bases between the two ends. The CDR3 length is 11 residues. CDR3 bases: TGTGCCAGCTCAGGGGGCGATGAAGCTTTCTTT. Amino acid sequence: CASSGGDEAFF.

The V gene is TRBV24-1, the J gene TRBJ2-2; 9 positions match TRBD1. This CDR3 has 16 amino acids. The trim removed 4 bases at V and 1 base at J, leaving 3 bases unmatched. The germline V gene has CDR1 KGHDR and CDR2 SFDVKD. The CDR3 coding sequence is TGTGCCACCAGTGACTCGGGACAGGGGAACACCGGGGAGCTGTTTTTT. It is translated as CATSDSGQGNTGELFF.

The chain is built from TRBV4-1 and TRBJ1-4; D may be TRBD1 (5 bases). The V end lost 7 bases, the J end lost 3 bases, and 21 bases lay between the germline ends. From germline, CDR1 is MGHRA and CDR2 YSYEKL. The CDR3 length is 17 residues. CDR3 nucleotides: TGCGCCAGCACCCCGCGGGACTACACAAGGGCTAATGAAAAACTGTTTTTT. This sequence encodes CASTPRDYTRANEKLFF.

The chain couples TRBV18 to TRBJ2-7; the match to TRBD1 covers 7 bases. Germline V gene sequence: CDR1 KGHSH, CDR2 LQKENI. The CDR3 has 13 amino acids. The junction had 1 base not matched to a gene; V was cut back by 2 bases and J by 3 bases. CDR3 protein: CASSPTGDYEQYV. CDR3 DNA sequence: TGTGCCAGCTCACCAACAGGGGACTACGAGCAGTACGTC.

This clone came up once. V usage is TRBV6-5 and J usage is TRBJ2-7, with D perhaps TRBD1 (6 bases). Per germline, CDR1 MNHEY and CDR2 SVGAGI. CDR3 length: 16 amino acids. V was shortened by 0 bases and J by 8 bases, with 20 bases between the two germline ends. The CDR3 region has the DNA TGTGCCAGCAGTTACTCGTTTTTCACAGGGCTGTCGCAGCAGTACTTC. Its protein is CASSYSFFTGLSQQYF.

This chain uses TRBV3-1 (or the pseudogene TRBV3-2) with TRBJ1-6, with D possibly matching TRBD1 (5 bases). The CDR3 covers 15 residues. V was trimmed by 1 base and J by 10 bases, leaving 14 bases between them. The germline gives CDR1 LGHDT, CDR2 YNNKEL (reference sequence). CDR3 in amino acids: CASSQGGATGSPLHF. For the CDR3, the DNA is TGTGCCAGCAGCCAAGGCGGGGCTACGGGGTCACCCCTCCACTTT.

The chain recombines TRBV6-5 with TRBJ1-2; no clear D. V lost 2 bases to trimming and J lost 0 bases, with 10 bases between them. The germline gives CDR1 MNHEY, CDR2 SVGAGI. This CDR3 has 15 residues. The CDR3: CASSYAEGTNYGYTF. CDR3 bases: TGTGCCAGCAGTTACGCGGAGGGTACTAACTATGGCTACACCTTC.

The chain uses TRBV5-4 and TRBJ1-1; 8 bases fit TRBD1. CDR3 size: 13 residues. The V gene's germline CDR1 is SGHNT and CDR2 YYREEE (reference sequence). V shed 4 bases and J 7 bases; nucleotides not matched to a gene: 6. The CDR3 sequence is CASSPGQEREAFF. For the CDR3, the DNA is TGTGCCAGCAGCCCGGGACAGGAGCGTGAAGCTTTCTTT.

The chain employs TRBV14 and TRBJ1-2, with TRBD1 matching over 9 bases. Germline trimming cut 1 base from V and 3 bases from J; bases unmatched to any gene: 0. Germline loops: CDR1 SGHDN, CDR2 FVKESK. The CDR3 runs 14 residues. Here the CDR3 DNA reads TGTGCCAGCAGCCAAGGGACAGGGGACTATGGCTACACCTTC. It translates to CASSQGTGDYGYTF.